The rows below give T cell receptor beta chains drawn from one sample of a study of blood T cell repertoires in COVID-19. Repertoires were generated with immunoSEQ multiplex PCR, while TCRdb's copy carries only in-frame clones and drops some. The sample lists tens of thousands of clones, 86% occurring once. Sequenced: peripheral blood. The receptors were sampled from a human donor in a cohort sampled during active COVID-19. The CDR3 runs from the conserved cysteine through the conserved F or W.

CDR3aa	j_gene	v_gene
CSVSGLAGDTDTQYF	TRBJ2-3	TRBV29-1
CASSVEDRAYGYTF	TRBJ1-2	TRBV5-1
CASSRDGTSGSEQFF	TRBJ2-1	TRBV11-3
CASRPSDRIAGNTIYF	TRBJ1-3	TRBV5-1
CSVLEQGGGTGYTF	TRBJ1-2	TRBV29-1
CASSSSLAGVSTEAFF	TRBJ1-1	TRBV5-6
CARSPIPRDKNTEAFF	TRBJ1-1	TRBV5-3
CASSLAGVIATDTQYF	TRBJ2-3	TRBV5-1
CASSWRGGRTNYGYTF	TRBJ1-2	TRBV27
CANQGRANEKLFF	TRBJ1-4	TRBV2
CASSLIPAGAYEQYF	TRBJ2-7	TRBV28